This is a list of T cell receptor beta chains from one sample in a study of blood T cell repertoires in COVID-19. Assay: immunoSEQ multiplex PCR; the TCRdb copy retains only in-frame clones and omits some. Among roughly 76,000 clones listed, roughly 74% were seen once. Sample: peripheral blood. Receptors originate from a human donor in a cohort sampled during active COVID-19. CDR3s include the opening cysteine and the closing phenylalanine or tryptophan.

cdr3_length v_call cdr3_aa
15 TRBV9 CASSVAASGAYEQYF
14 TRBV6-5 CASNTGFSNQPQHF
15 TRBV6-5 CASSYWRGTNEKLFF
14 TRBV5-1 CASSGSVGAIEQFF
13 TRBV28 CASSLPGRHEQYF
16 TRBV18 CASSPLTVRNNEKLFF
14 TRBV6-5 CASSYSDTSYEQYF
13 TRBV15 CATSRDRTETQYF
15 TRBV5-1 CASSFGGANQETQYF
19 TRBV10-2 CASSESGLAGEYGANVLTF
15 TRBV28 CASSPPGGSRGEQYF
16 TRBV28 CASSLSGSGRLETQYF
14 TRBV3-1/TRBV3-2 CASSPVAGGNEQFF
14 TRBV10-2 CASSDGRGRLWAFF
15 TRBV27 CASSSLSYSNQPQHF
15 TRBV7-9 CASSLGFGPNSPLHF
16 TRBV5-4 CASSLGGLAGVSEQYF
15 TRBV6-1 CASSEGQATTNEQFF
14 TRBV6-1 CASSDGGKGFGYTF
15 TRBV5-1 CASSLAGRGVGGYTF
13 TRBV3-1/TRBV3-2 CASSARGPDTQYF
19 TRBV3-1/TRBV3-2 CASSLRVPQWWGRVETQYF
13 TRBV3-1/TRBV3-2 CASSREGAAGYTF
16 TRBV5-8 CASSLVFGENGETQYF
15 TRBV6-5 CASSRLAGVYNEQFF
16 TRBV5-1 CASSPEGTGTRGTQYF
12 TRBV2 CASTRLRETQYF
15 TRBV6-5 CANCNTSGRSDTQYF
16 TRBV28 CASSFLRPSGVRRQFF
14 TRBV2 CASSGAGGAWEQYF
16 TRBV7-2 CASSRRLAGAAGELFF
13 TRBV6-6 CASNDRIESPLHF
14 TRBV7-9 CASRLQGVILEAFF
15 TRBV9 CASSVGGGGSYEQYF
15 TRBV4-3 CASSPEAVPTDTQYF
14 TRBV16 CASSQSRGTGELFF
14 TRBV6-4 CASSATQGNTEAFF
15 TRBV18 CASSPTGDSNQPQHF
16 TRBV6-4 CASSPHASGTPYEQYF
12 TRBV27 CASYSVPYEQYF
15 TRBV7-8 CASSSGTGAGQPQHF
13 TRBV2 CASARSGTKEQYF
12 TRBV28 CASRTGNYGYTF
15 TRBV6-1 CASSEVVGAPYEQYF
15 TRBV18 CASSQKQGVEEKLFF
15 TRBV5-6 CASSLGQSSGNTIYF
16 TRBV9 CASSVGTSGVQETQYF
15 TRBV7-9 CASSLIGVSTDTQYF
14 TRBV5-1 CASRVTGGKDEQYF
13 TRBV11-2 CASSVISGTEQFF
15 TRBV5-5 CASSLGIREQETQYF
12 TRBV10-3 CAISEQENGYTF
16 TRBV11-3 CASSPYRSVAKNIQYF
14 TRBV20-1 CSASWTSGSNEQFF
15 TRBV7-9 CASSLGTGESYGYTF
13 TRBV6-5 CASSYGGWGGYTF
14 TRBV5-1 CASSLRVAGERQYF